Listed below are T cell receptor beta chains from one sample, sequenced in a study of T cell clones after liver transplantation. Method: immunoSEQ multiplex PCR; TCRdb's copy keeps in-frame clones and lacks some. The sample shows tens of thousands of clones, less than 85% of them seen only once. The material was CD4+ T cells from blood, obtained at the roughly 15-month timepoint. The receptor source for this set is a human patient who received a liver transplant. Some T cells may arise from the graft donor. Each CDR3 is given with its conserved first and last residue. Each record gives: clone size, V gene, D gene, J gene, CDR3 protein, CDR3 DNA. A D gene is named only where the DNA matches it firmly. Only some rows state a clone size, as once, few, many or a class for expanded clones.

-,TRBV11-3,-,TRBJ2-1,CASMGGNEQFF,TGTGCCAGCATGGGCGGCAATGAGCAGTTCTTC
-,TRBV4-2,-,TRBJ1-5,CASSQDNGGDQPQHF,TGTGCCAGCAGCCAAGACAACGGGGGCGATCAGCCCCAGCATTTT
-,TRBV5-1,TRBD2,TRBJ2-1,CASSSGTSGHNEQFF,TGCGCCAGCAGCTCCGGGACTAGCGGCCACAATGAGCAGTTCTTC
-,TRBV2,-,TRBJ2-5,CASSEWQVGETQYF,TGTGCCAGCAGTGAATGGCAGGTAGGGGAGACCCAGTACTTC
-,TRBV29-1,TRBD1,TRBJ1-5,CSVVWGQGGRAQHF,TGCAGCGTTGTGTGGGGACAGGGGGGTAGGGCCCAGCATTTT
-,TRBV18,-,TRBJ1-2,CASSPPQSYGYTF,TGTGCCAGCTCACCACCCCAGAGCTATGGCTACACCTTC
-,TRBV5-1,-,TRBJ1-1,CASSRGGMDTEAFF,TGCGCCAGCAGCCGGGGAGGGATGGACACTGAAGCTTTCTTT
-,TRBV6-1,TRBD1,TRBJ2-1,CASRDGTGGDEQFF,TGTGCCAGCAGAGACGGGACAGGTGGGGATGAGCAGTTCTTC
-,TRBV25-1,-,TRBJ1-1,CASSELGGGAPEAFF,TGTGCCAGCAGTGAATTAGGAGGGGGGGCCCCTGAAGCTTTCTTT
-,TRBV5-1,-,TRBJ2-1,CASSLDLAYNEQFF,TGCGCCAGCAGCTTGGATCTAGCGTACAATGAGCAGTTCTTC
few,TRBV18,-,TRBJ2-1,CASSPGGVARKFF,TGTGCCAGCTCACCAGGCGGGGTAGCCCGGAAGTTCTTC
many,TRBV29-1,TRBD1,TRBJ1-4,CSVIGFYRGNEKLFF,TGCAGCGTTATCGGTTTTTACAGGGGGAATGAAAAACTGTTTTTT
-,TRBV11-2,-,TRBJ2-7,CASSNLGAGAGEQYF,TGTGCCAGCAGCAACCTGGGGGCAGGGGCCGGGGAGCAGTACTTC
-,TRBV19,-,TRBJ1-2,CASSISAGTLRDGYTF,TGTGCCAGTAGTATTTCGGCCGGGACCCTAAGAGATGGCTACACCTTC
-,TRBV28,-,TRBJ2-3,CASSLSGGGMGTQYF,TGTGCCAGCAGTTTATCAGGTGGGGGTATGGGTACGCAGTATTTT
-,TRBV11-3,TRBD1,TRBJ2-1,CASLGDSYNEQFF,TGTGCCAGCCTCGGGGACAGCTACAATGAGCAGTTCTTC
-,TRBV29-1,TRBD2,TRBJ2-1,CSVETSGYNEQFF,TGCAGCGTTGAGACTAGCGGGTACAATGAGCAGTTCTTC
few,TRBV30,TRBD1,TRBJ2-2,CAWTGQGNTGELFF,TGTGCCTGGACGGGACAGGGGAACACCGGGGAGCTGTTTTTT
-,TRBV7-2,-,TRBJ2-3,CASSPRQVSDTQYF,TGTGCCAGCAGCCCCCGACAGGTCTCGGATACGCAGTATTTT
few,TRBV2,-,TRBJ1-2,CASSPEVGVTF,TGTGCCAGCAGCCCCGAAGTCGGAGTCACCTTC
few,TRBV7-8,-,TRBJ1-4,CASSLDRNDRKLFF,TGTGCCAGCAGCTTAGATAGAAACGACAGGAAACTGTTTTTT
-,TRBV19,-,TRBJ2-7,CASSTILGGYEQYF,TGTGCCAGTAGTACTATCTTGGGAGGATACGAGCAGTACTTC
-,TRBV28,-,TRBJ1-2,CASSLKGPLYGYTF,TGTGCCAGCAGTTTAAAAGGTCCCCTCTATGGCTACACCTTC
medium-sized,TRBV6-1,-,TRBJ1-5,CASSVGPTGNQPQHF,TGTGCCAGCAGTGTTGGCCCTACGGGCAATCAGCCCCAGCATTTT
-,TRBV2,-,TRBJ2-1,CASSAEFLYNEQFF,TGTGCCAGCAGTGCCGAATTCCTCTACAATGAGCAGTTCTTC
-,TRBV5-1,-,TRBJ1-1,CASSGGSLQVGLGTEAFF,TGCGCCAGCAGCGGTGGCTCCTTGCAGGTGGGACTGGGCACTGAAGCTTTCTTT
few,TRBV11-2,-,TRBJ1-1,CASSLPTGSTEAFF,TGTGCCAGCAGCTTGCCTACAGGATCCACTGAAGCTTTCTTT
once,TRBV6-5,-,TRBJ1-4,CASSYSTQVNEKLFF,TGTGCCAGCAGTTACTCGACACAGGTTAATGAAAAACTGTTTTTT
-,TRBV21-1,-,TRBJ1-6,CASSKDRGYNSPLHF,TGTGCCAGCAGCAAAGACAGGGGGTATAATTCACCCCTCCACTTT
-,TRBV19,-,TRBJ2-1,CASSTYNEQFF,TGTGCCAGTAGTACTTACAATGAGCAGTTCTTC
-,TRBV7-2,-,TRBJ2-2,CASSPREVGPGELFF,TGTGCCAGCAGCCCAAGGGAGGTCGGACCCGGGGAGCTGTTTTTT
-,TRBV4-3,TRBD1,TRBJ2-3,CASSQTGTGVDTQYF,TGCGCCAGCAGCCAGACCGGGACAGGGGTAGATACGCAGTATTTT
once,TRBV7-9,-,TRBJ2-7,CASSPREGFEQYF,TGTGCCAGCAGCCCAAGGGAAGGCTTCGAGCAGTACTTC
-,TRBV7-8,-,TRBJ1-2,CASSQGSTRDSANYGYTF,TGTGCCAGCAGCCAGGGAAGTACTAGGGACTCAGCTAACTATGGCTACACCTTC
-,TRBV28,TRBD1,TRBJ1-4,CASSFGQGREKLFF,TGTGCCAGCAGTTTCGGACAGGGGCGGGAAAAACTGTTTTTT
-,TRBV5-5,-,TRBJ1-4,CASSLGGFVEKLFF,TGTGCCAGCAGCTTGGGAGGGTTTGTCGAAAAACTGTTTTTT
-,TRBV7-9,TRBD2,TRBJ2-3,CASSPRGGPDTQYF,TGTGCCAGCAGTCCACGGGGGGGCCCCGATACGCAGTATTTT
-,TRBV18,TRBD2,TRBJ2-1,CASSLASGLLNEQFF,TGTGCCAGCTCACTCGCTAGCGGGTTGTTGAATGAGCAGTTCTTC
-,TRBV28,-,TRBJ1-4,CASSTGLIGFSNEKLFF,TGTGCCAGCAGTACGGGGTTAATTGGGTTCTCTAATGAAAAACTGTTTTTT
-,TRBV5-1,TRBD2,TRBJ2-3,CASSFRLASTDTQYF,TGCGCCAGCAGCTTTCGACTAGCCTCGACAGATACGCAGTATTTT
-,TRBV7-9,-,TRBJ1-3,CASSQEASGNTIYF,TGTGCCAGCAGCCAAGAGGCCTCTGGAAACACCATATATTTT
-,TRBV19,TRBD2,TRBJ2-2,CASSPPTSPNTGELFF,TGTGCCAGTAGTCCTCCGACTAGCCCGAACACCGGGGAGCTGTTTTTT
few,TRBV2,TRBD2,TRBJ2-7,CASSELRGVEQYF,TGTGCCAGCAGTGAGCTTCGGGGGGTCGAGCAGTACTTC
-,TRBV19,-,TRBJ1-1,CASSTETETEAFF,TGTGCCAGTAGTACTGAGACAGAAACTGAAGCTTTCTTT
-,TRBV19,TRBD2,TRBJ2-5,CATIAGGPGETQYF,TGTGCCACCATAGCGGGAGGGCCGGGGGAGACCCAGTACTTC
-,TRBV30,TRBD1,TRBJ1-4,CAWSDLGQTEKLFF,TGTGCCTGGAGTGACCTGGGACAGACTGAAAAACTGTTTTTT
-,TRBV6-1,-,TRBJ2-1,CASSARGGGASEQFF,TGTGCCAGCAGTGCCCGCGGAGGAGGGGCTTCTGAGCAGTTCTTC
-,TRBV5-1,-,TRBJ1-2,CASSSRTENYGYTF,TGCGCCAGCAGCTCTCGGACAGAGAACTATGGCTACACCTTC